This T cell receptor beta chain appears in the sequencing data of a study of blood T cell repertoires in COVID-19. About the research overall: From T cells, B-cell-depleted T cells, or PBMCs came the material, which was cDNA or gDNA.

Germline V gene sequence: CDR1 SGHTA, CDR2 FQGNSA. The CDR3 is made up of 16 amino acids. The V gene lost 4 bases and the J gene lost 0 bases, with 12 bases spanning the gap. The authors' processing: Using reference gene primer amplification, nucleated cell counts were estimated. Generated by immunoSEQ multiplex PCR, the TCRdb table keeps only in-frame clones and is missing some. That table is the source of V, J and clone size, and D and trimming were worked out from the DNA. Among about 84,000 clones, roughly 90% were seen once, and the ten largest hold more than 1%. This sequence originates from a man older than 75 with active or convalescent COVID-19. The chain has TRBV7-2 and TRBJ2-2; D possibly corresponds to TRBD2 (5 bases). Sequenced material: peripheral blood. This CDR3 is CASSSVGVSNTGELFF. DNA of the CDR3: TGTGCCAGCAGCTCCGTCGGGGTATCGAACACCGGGGAGCTGTTTTTT.